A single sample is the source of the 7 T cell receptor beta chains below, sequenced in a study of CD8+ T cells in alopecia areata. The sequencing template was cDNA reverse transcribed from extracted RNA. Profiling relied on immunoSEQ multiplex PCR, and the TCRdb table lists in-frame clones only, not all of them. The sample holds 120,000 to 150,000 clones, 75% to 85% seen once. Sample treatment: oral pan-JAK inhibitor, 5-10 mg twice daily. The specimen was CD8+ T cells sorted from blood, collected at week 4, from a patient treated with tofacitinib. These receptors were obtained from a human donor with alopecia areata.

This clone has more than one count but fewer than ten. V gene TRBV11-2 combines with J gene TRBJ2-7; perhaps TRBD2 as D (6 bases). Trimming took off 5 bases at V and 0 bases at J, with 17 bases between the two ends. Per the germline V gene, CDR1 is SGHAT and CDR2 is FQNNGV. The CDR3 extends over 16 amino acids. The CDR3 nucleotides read TGTGCCAGCAGCCCAAGATGGGGGGAGAGCTCCTACGAGCAGTACTTC. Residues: CASSPRWGESSYEQYF.

CDR3 protein: CSAQNTEAFF. As DNA, the CDR3 is TGCAGTGCCCAGAACACTGAAGCTTTCTTT. The J gene is TRBJ1-1, the V gene TRBV20-1; no clear D. The CDR3 contains 10 residues. Trimming stripped 6 bases from V and 1 base from J, with 3 bases between. Germline values: CDR1 DFQATT, CDR2 SNEGSKA (reference sequence).

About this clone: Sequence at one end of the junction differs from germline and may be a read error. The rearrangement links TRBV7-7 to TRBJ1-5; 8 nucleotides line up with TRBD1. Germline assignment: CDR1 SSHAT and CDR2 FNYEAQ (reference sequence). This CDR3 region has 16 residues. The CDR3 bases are TGTGCTAGCAGCTCGCCTAGACAGGGGTGTAATCAGCCCCAGCATTTT. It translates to CASSSPRQGCNQPQHF.

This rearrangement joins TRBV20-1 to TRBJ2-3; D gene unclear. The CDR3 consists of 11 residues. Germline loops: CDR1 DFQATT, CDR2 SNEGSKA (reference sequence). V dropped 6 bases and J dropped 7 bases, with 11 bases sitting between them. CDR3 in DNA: TGCAGTGCCGCGCCCCGCAATACGCAGTATTTT. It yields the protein CSAAPRNTQYF.

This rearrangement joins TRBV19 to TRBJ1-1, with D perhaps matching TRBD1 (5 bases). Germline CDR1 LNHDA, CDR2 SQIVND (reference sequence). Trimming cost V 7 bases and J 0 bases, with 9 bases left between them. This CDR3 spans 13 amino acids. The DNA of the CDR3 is TGTGCCAGTATCGGGGGTCTGAACACTGAAGCTTTCTTT. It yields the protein CASIGGLNTEAFF. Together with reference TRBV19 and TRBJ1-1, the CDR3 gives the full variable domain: DGGITQSPKYLFRKEGQNVTLSCEQNLNHDAMYWYRQDPGQGLRLIYYSQIVNDFQKGDIAEGYSVSREKKESFPLTVTSAQKNPTAFYLCASIGGLNTEAFFGQGTRLTVV.

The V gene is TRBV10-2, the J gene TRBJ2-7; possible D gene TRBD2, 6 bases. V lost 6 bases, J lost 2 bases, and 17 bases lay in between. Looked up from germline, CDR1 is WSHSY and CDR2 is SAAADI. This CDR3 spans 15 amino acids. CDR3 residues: CASRGGLSETYEQYF. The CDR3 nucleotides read TGCGCCAGCAGGGGAGGACTGAGCGAAACCTACGAGCAGTACTTC.

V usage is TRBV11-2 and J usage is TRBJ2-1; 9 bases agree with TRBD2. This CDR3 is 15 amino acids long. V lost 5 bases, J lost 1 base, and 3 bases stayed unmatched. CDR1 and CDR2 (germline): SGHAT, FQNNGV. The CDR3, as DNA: TGTGCCAGCAGCCCTCTAGCGGGGTCCTACAATGAGCAGTTCTTC. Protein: CASSPLAGSYNEQFF.